This TCR beta chain was recorded in a study of blood T cell repertoires in COVID-19. Profiling relied on immunoSEQ multiplex PCR, and the TCRdb table lists in-frame clones only, not all of them. Of approximately 500,000 clones in the sample, approximately 89% were seen once. The sample comprised peripheral blood. The origin of this receptor is a man between 18 and 29 years old with COVID-19, enrolled during active disease.

Here the CDR3 DNA reads TGTGCCAGCTCACCAGGAGACTATGGCTACACCTTC. Its translation is CASSPGDYGYTF. This chain joins TRBV18 and TRBJ1-2; no firm D call. This CDR3 contains 12 residues. V lost 2 bases and J 3 bases, leaving 4 bases between the germline ends. The V gene's germline CDR1 is KGHSH and CDR2 LQKENI.